The 30 T cell receptor beta chains presented below share a single source sample, sequenced in a study of blood T cell repertoires in COVID-19. This table comes from immunoSEQ multiplex PCR, and its TCRdb copy is limited to in-frame clones, with some not included. Of some 70,000 clones in the sample, roughly nine tenths were seen once. The sample comprised peripheral blood. These receptors were obtained from a man aged 40-49 years with COVID-19, enrolled during active disease.

The chain recombines TRBV7-8 with TRBJ2-7; 9 bases align to TRBD2. The CDR3 covers 15 residues. The V gene end was trimmed by 5 bases and the J gene end by 3 bases; junction bases not matched to a gene: 8. From germline, CDR1 is SGHVS and CDR2 FQNEAQ. CDR3 sequence (DNA): TGTGCCAGCAGCAGTCGGAGAGCGGGGGGCTACGAGCAGTACTTC. This gives the protein CASSSRRAGGYEQYF. The entire variable domain, with the rest obtained from reference TRBV7-8 and TRBJ2-7, is as follows: GAGVSQSPRYKVAKRGQDVALRCDPISGHVSLFWYQQALGQGPEFLTYFQNEAQLDKSGLPSDRFFAERPEGSVSTLKIQRTQQEDSAVYLCASSSRRAGGYEQYFGPGTRLTVT.

The rearrangement uses TRBV2 and TRBJ2-7, with 7 bases matching TRBD1. The V segment lost 0 bases and the J segment 4 bases; nucleotides outside the gene matches: 6. This CDR3 has 15 amino acids. Germline V lookup: CDR1 SNHLY, CDR2 FYNNEI. In DNA form, the CDR3 reads TGTGCCAGCAGTGAAGCCGGGGACAGAAAGTACGAGCAGTACTTC. Translated: CASSEAGDRKYEQYF.

This rearrangement joins TRBV5-5 to TRBJ2-3, with 7 bases aligning to TRBD2. V was clipped by 8 bases and J by 2 bases; unmatched bases: 5. Looked up from germline, CDR1 is SGHKS and CDR2 is YYEKEE (reference sequence). The CDR3 totals 13 residues. The chain's CDR3 is CASLRGVTDTQYF. DNA for the CDR3: TGTGCCAGTCTCCGGGGGGTCACAGATACGCAGTATTTT.

This chain links TRBV10-1 with TRBJ2-1; tentative D call: TRBD1 (6 bases). V was pared by 3 bases and J by 3 bases, with 9 bases between. From germline, CDR1 is WNHNN and CDR2 SYGVQD (reference sequence). CDR3 length: 14 residues. This CDR3 reads CASSEGGNYNEQFF. CDR3 bases: TGCGCCAGCAGTGAAGGGGGAAACTACAATGAGCAGTTCTTC.

The V gene is TRBV28, the J gene TRBJ2-1, with D maybe TRBD2 (6 bases). V was trimmed by 3 bases and J by 8 bases, leaving 17 bases between them. There are 15 residues in the CDR3. Germline CDR1 and CDR2: MDHEN and SYDVKM. The CDR3 DNA sequence: TGTGCCAGCAGTTTGTTGGGGGGAGTCGGGGATGAGCAGTTCTTC. Its translation is CASSLLGGVGDEQFF.

This chain links TRBV7-3 with TRBJ2-3; TRBD2 matches 11 bases. Losses at the gene ends were 1 base for V and 3 bases for J; bases not matched to a gene: 3. The CDR3 totals 16 residues. CDR1 and CDR2 from the germline V gene are SGHTA and FQGTGA. The CDR3 sequence: CASSLKPSGGTDTQYF. CDR3 DNA sequence: TGTGCCAGCAGCTTAAAACCTAGCGGGGGGACAGATACGCAGTATTTT.

The chain uses TRBV5-4 and TRBJ1-1; D remains unclear. Trimming stripped 0 bases from V and 1 base from J, with 10 bases between. CDR3 size: 15 residues. Per the germline V gene, CDR1 is SGHNT and CDR2 is YYREEE (reference sequence). As DNA, the CDR3 is TGTGCCAGCAGCTTGGGGGTCAGGCAGAACACTGAAGCTTTCTTT. Protein sequence: CASSLGVRQNTEAFF.

V gene TRBV2 combines with J gene TRBJ2-7; 8 bases agree with TRBD1. In germline, CDR1 is SNHLY, CDR2 FYNNEI. V dropped 11 bases and J dropped 4; count of bases not matched to a gene: 7. The CDR3 is 12 amino acids. The CDR3 sequence is CAGSGQAYEQYF. The CDR3 region has the DNA TGTGCCGGCTCGGGACAGGCTTACGAGCAGTACTTC.

This rearrangement joins TRBV3-1 (or the pseudogene TRBV3-2) to TRBJ2-5, with 10 bases matching TRBD2. V dropped 0 bases and J dropped 6; count of bases not matched to a gene: 4. Germline V gene data show CDR1 as LGHDT and CDR2 as YNNKEL (reference sequence). The CDR3 is made up of 15 amino acids. CDR3 coding DNA: TGTGCCAGCAGCCAAGAGAGCGGGGGGGCGCAGACCCAGTACTTC. Translating gives CASSQESGGAQTQYF.

The sample holds a few counts of this clone. V is TRBV2 and J is TRBJ2-7, with D maybe TRBD2 (6 bases). The germline V gene encodes CDR1 SNHLY and CDR2 FYNNEI. V lost 2 bases and J 5 bases, leaving 19 bases between the germline ends. The CDR3 covers 16 residues. The CDR3 sequence is CASSEPLQGGGDEQYF. The CDR3 DNA reads as TGTGCCAGCAGTGAACCCCTCCAGGGCGGCGGGGACGAGCAGTACTTC.

The chain joins TRBV6-5 to TRBJ2-2; 9 nucleotides agree with TRBD1. The CDR3 extends over 16 amino acids. Germline V gene sequence: CDR1 MNHEY, CDR2 SVGAGI. V dropped 3 bases and J dropped 3; count of bases not matched to a gene: 5. DNA of the CDR3: TGTGCCAGCAGTTATACCCGGACAGGGGACACCGGGGAGCTGTTTTTT. This encodes CASSYTRTGDTGELFF.

The chain couples TRBV28 to TRBJ2-3; TRBD2 matches 10 bases. After removal of 5 bases from V and 6 bases from J, the junction contained 2 bases not matched to a gene. The CDR3 extends over 13 amino acids. Per germline, CDR1 MDHEN and CDR2 SYDVKM. CDR3 loop: CASSSGGADTQYF. The DNA of the CDR3 is TGTGCCAGCAGTAGCGGGGGGGCGGATACGCAGTATTTT. The full variable domain, completed using reference TRBV28 and TRBJ2-3, is DVKVTQSSRYLVKRTGEKVFLECVQDMDHENMFWYRQDPGLGLRLIYFSYDVKMKEKGDIPEGYSVSREKKERFSLILESASTNQTSMYLCASSSGGADTQYFGPGTRLTVL.

This chain joins TRBV2 and TRBJ2-7; tentatively, D is TRBD2 (5 bases). There are 12 residues in the CDR3. Per germline, CDR1 SNHLY and CDR2 FYNNEI. The V gene lost 7 bases and the J gene lost 2 bases, with 9 bases spanning the gap. The CDR3 sequence: CASIGGPYEQYF. CDR3 in DNA: TGTGCCAGCATAGGAGGCCCCTACGAGCAGTACTTC. Full variable domain (remainder filled in from reference TRBV2 and TRBJ2-7): EPEVTQTPSHQVTQMGQEVILRCVPISNHLYFYWYRQILGQKVEFLVSFYNNEISEKSEIFDDQFSVERPDGSNFTLKIRSTKLEDSAMYFCASIGGPYEQYFGPGTRLTVT.

This clone was counted a single time. The chain is built from TRBV5-1 and TRBJ2-7; TRBD2 is a possible D gene (6 bases). This CDR3 is 14 amino acids long. The germline V and J ends were trimmed by 5 bases and 2 bases, with 14 bases remaining between them. CDR1 SGHRS and CDR2 YFSETQ come from the germline V gene. The chain's CDR3 is CASRDGAGPYEQYF. CDR3 in DNA: TGCGCCAGCAGGGACGGGGCGGGACCCTACGAGCAGTACTTC.

This chain uses TRBV6-1 with TRBJ2-5; 7 positions agree with TRBD2. Germline CDR1 MNHNS, CDR2 SASEGT. The CDR3 spans 14 residues. Trimming removed 2 bases from V and 5 bases from J; junction bases left unmatched: 5. CDR3 bases: TGTGCCAGCAGTGAAACCGGGGGGTACGAGACCCAGTACTTC. Translating gives CASSETGGYETQYF.

The rearrangement uses TRBV6-2 or TRBV6-3 and TRBJ1-5; the D gene is possibly TRBD1 (5 bases). Deletions cut 1 base from V and 9 bases from J, with 7 bases between. CDR3 size: 12 residues. In germline, CDR1 is MNHEY, CDR2 SVGEGT. The CDR3 protein is CASSYFQGPQHF. CDR3 coding DNA: TGTGCCAGCAGTTACTTCCAGGGGCCCCAGCATTTT.

This chain links TRBV6-4 with TRBJ1-2, with 8 bases matching TRBD1. The germline CDR1 and CDR2 sequences are MRHNA and SNTAGT. This CDR3 has 16 residues. V gave up 8 bases and J gave up 3 bases; unmatched junction bases: 14. The CDR3 spells CASSDRGGMNYYGYTF. CDR3 coding DNA: TGTGCCAGCTCCGACAGGGGAGGGATGAATTACTATGGCTACACCTTC.

The chain carries TRBV6-6 and TRBJ1-6; 9 bases are shared with TRBD1. The V segment lost 6 bases and the J segment 10 bases; nucleotides outside the gene matches: 25. Germline V gene sequence: CDR1 MNHNY, CDR2 SVGAGI (reference sequence). The CDR3 has 20 residues. The CDR3 sequence: CASSPPLVASGQGTRSPLHF. CDR3 in DNA: TGTGCCAGCAGCCCGCCTCTGGTAGCGTCGGGACAGGGAACTAGGTCACCCCTCCACTTT.

As DNA, the CDR3 is TGTGCCAGCAGTGATTTAGGGGGCGGAAACACCATATATTTT. Its protein is CASSDLGGGNTIYF. The chain combines TRBV6-1 with TRBJ1-3; 7 nucleotides line up with TRBD1. CDR1 is MNHNS, CDR2 SASEGT, per germline. This CDR3 has 14 residues. J lost 4 bases, V lost 3 bases, and 3 bases had no gene match.

The chain uses TRBV5-1 and TRBJ1-5; 7 bases are a match to TRBD1. J lost 10 bases, V lost 0 bases, and 7 bases had no gene match. Germline loops: CDR1 SGHRS, CDR2 YFSETQ. The CDR3 runs 14 residues. This CDR3 reads CASSLGQGIGPQHF. CDR3 nucleotides: TGCGCCAGCAGCTTGGGACAGGGAATTGGACCCCAGCATTTT.

This chain connects TRBV5-1 to TRBJ2-1, with a tentative D call TRBD1 (5 bases). The CDR3 length is 14 residues. Germline values: CDR1 SGHRS, CDR2 YFSETQ. Trimming shortened V by 7 bases and J by 0 bases, and 11 bases separated the two germline ends. The chain's CDR3 is CASGQDSSYNEQFF. CDR3 coding DNA: TGCGCCAGCGGCCAAGACAGCTCCTACAATGAGCAGTTCTTC.

This chain connects TRBV7-9 to TRBJ2-7, with TRBD2 matching 8 bases. The trim removed 5 bases at V and 4 bases at J, leaving 7 bases unmatched. Germline V lookup: CDR1 SEHNR, CDR2 FQNEAQ (reference sequence). This CDR3 is 14 amino acids long. The CDR3 DNA is TGTGCCAGCAGCCCACCGGGACTAGAATACGAGCAGTACTTC. Translated: CASSPPGLEYEQYF.

The chain employs TRBV2 and TRBJ1-3; 7 bases map to TRBD1. This CDR3 region has 15 residues. V shed 4 bases and J 2 bases; nucleotides not matched to a gene: 5. The V gene's germline CDR1 is SNHLY and CDR2 FYNNEI. The CDR3 DNA sequence: TGTGCCAGCAGTGTGCAAGGGGGCACTGGAAACACCATATATTTT. Encoded protein: CASSVQGGTGNTIYF. The complete variable domain, with remaining parts taken from reference TRBV2 and TRBJ1-3, reads EPEVTQTPSHQVTQMGQEVILRCVPISNHLYFYWYRQILGQKVEFLVSFYNNEISEKSEIFDDQFSVERPDGSNFTLKIRSTKLEDSAMYFCASSVQGGTGNTIYFGEGSWLTVV.

The chain employs TRBV5-1 and TRBJ2-1; 7 nucleotides line up with TRBD1. The V segment lost 4 bases and the J segment 8 bases; nucleotides outside the gene matches: 9. From germline, CDR1 is SGHRS and CDR2 YFSETQ. The length of the CDR3 is 14 residues. The CDR3 nucleotides are TGCGCCAGCAGCCTCGGACAGGTCATCGATGAGCAGTTCTTC. It encodes CASSLGQVIDEQFF. The whole variable domain, filled in from reference TRBV5-1 and TRBJ2-1, reads KAGVTQTPRYLIKTRGQQVTLSCSPISGHRSVSWYQQTPGQGLQFLFEYFSETQRNKGNFPGRFSGRQFSNSRSEMNVSTLELGDSALYLCASSLGQVIDEQFFGPGTRLTVL.

This chain uses TRBV30 with TRBJ2-3; 8 bases align to TRBD2. The CDR3 runs 16 residues. Per the germline V gene, CDR1 is GTSNPN and CDR2 is SVGIG (reference sequence). V dropped 1 base and J dropped 1; count of bases not matched to a gene: 7. CDR3 DNA: TGTGCCTGGAGTGGGGTCGGCGGGGGGCGCACAGATACGCAGTATTTT. This codes for CAWSGVGGGRTDTQYF.

The J gene is TRBJ2-7, the V gene TRBV6-5; D is undetermined. Looked up from germline, CDR1 is MNHEY and CDR2 is SVGAGI. The V and J ends lost 0 bases and 6 bases respectively, with 6 bases between them. This CDR3 region has 12 residues. CDR3 nucleotide sequence: TGTGCCAGCAGTTACTCCTCGGGCGAGCAGTACTTC. Amino acid sequence: CASSYSSGEQYF.

The rearrangement joins TRBV2 to TRBJ2-2, with 8 bases matching TRBD2. V shed 6 bases and J 6 bases; nucleotides not matched to a gene: 12. Looked up from germline, CDR1 is SNHLY and CDR2 is FYNNEI. This CDR3 is 16 amino acids long. This CDR3 reads CASRMRGALGPGELFF. As DNA, the CDR3 is TGTGCCAGCAGAATGCGGGGGGCCCTGGGACCCGGGGAGCTGTTTTTT. The whole variable domain, filled in from reference TRBV2 and TRBJ2-2, reads EPEVTQTPSHQVTQMGQEVILRCVPISNHLYFYWYRQILGQKVEFLVSFYNNEISEKSEIFDDQFSVERPDGSNFTLKIRSTKLEDSAMYFCASRMRGALGPGELFFGEGSRLTVL.

This rearrangement joins TRBV13 to TRBJ2-2, with D unresolved. There are 11 residues in the CDR3. Germline lookup yields CDR1 PRHDT and CDR2 FYEKMQ (reference sequence). Trimming removed 5 bases at V and 5 bases at J, with 3 bases between. DNA of the CDR3: TGTGCCAGCAGCCAAACCGGGGAGCTGTTTTTT. This encodes CASSQTGELFF.

The chain links TRBV10-2 to TRBJ1-6; no definite D call. The CDR3 totals 12 residues. The ends were cut back, 3 bases at V and 10 bases at J, with 7 bases in the middle. Germline CDR1 reads WSHSY; CDR2 reads SAAADI. The CDR3 DNA reads TGCGCCAGCAGTGACAGGCGCTCACCCCTCCACTTT. Translating it yields CASSDRRSPLHF.

The chain links TRBV6-5 to TRBJ2-1, with 11 bases that match TRBD2. V was clipped by 10 bases and J by 7 bases; unmatched bases: 9. Germline V CDR1 and CDR2: MNHEY, SVGAGI. The CDR3 is 14 amino acids. The CDR3 region has the DNA TGTGCCACAGGGCTAGCGGGGGGAAGGAATGAGCAGTTCTTC. Amino acid sequence: CATGLAGGRNEQFF.